Included here is one T cell receptor beta chain sequence, with context. This record belongs to a study of blood T cell repertoires in COVID-19. Overall study: From the United States, Italy and Spain came samples of acute and convalescent COVID-19.

Two negative PCRs, clearance, or symptom resolution characterized the recovered Cohort 3 donors. Original processing methods: Quantification of nucleated cells was approximated via reference gene primer amplification. Method: immunoSEQ multiplex PCR; TCRdb's copy keeps in-frame clones and lacks some. Clone size and V and J calls were adopted from that table, with D and trimming inferred from the DNA. The sample records roughly 180,000 clones, roughly 87% being singletons. CDR3 length: 13 amino acids. Germline CDR1 reads SGHTA; CDR2 reads FQGNSA. V was shortened by 1 base and J by 7 bases, with 10 bases between the two germline ends.

Sequencing was done on a sample of PBMCs or T cells enriched from blood (not recorded which). The origin of this receptor is a woman aged 30 to 39 who had recovered from COVID-19. The chain employs TRBV7-2 and TRBJ1-2; TRBD1 is a possible D gene (6 bases). The CDR3 protein is CASSLDRVVGYTF. The CDR3 bases are TGTGCCAGCAGCTTAGACAGGGTGGTTGGCTACACCTTC. Using reference TRBV7-2 and TRBJ1-2 for the parts outside the CDR3, the full variable domain is GAGVSQSPSNKVTEKGKDVELRCDPISGHTALYWYRQSLGQGLEFLIYFQGNSAPDKSGLPSDRFSAERTGGSVSTLTIQRTQQEDSAVYLCASSLDRVVGYTFGSGTRLTVV.